What follows are 28 T cell receptor beta chains derived from one specimen sequenced in a study of CD8 T cells in ankylosing spondylitis. TCRdb called the 5' RACE reads again in MiXCR, with one record for every CDR3 protein. The sample lists under 130,000 distinct CDR3 sequences; around 24% were seen once. Material: synovial fluid, either unsorted or a sorted T cell fraction (not recorded which). These receptors were taken from a male donor with ankylosing spondylitis.

This chain links TRBV10-3 with TRBJ2-1; D remains unclear. The ends were cut back, 4 bases at V and 4 bases at J, with 5 bases in the middle. This CDR3 region has 12 residues. Germline V gives CDR1 ENHRY, CDR2 SYGVKD. CDR3: CAISVGYNEQFF. The CDR3 DNA sequence: TGTGCCATCAGTGTCGGATACAATGAGCAGTTCTTC.

This clonotype was counted a few times. The chain couples TRBV2 to TRBJ1-5, with TRBD1 matching over 8 bases. V lost 5 bases to trimming and J lost 12 bases; unmatched junction nucleotides: 12. In germline, CDR1 is SNHLY, CDR2 FYNNEI. The CDR3 sequence is 14 residues long. The CDR3 loop is CASSLPTGDRLQHF. The CDR3 nucleotides are TGTGCCAGCAGTCTCCCGACAGGGGATAGGCTCCAGCATTTT.

The sample holds one count of this clonotype. The V call is TRBV19, the J call TRBJ2-2, with 9 bases identical to TRBD1. V was pared by 5 bases and J by 4 bases, with 14 bases of the junction left unmatched. This CDR3 region has 18 residues. Germline loops: CDR1 LNHDA, CDR2 SQIVND (reference sequence). CDR3 sequence reads: CASSSTPGQGLSTGELFF. The CDR3 DNA reads TGTGCCAGTAGTTCAACCCCGGGACAGGGATTGAGCACCGGGGAGCTGTTTTTT.

The table lists this clonotype with a few counts. The chain is built from TRBV12-3 or TRBV12-4 and TRBJ2-1, with 11 bases fitting TRBD2. V was pared by 7 bases and J by 5 bases, with 7 bases of the junction left unmatched. This CDR3 spans 15 amino acids. In nucleotides, the CDR3 is TGTGCCAGCAAGTCACTAGCGGGGGACGACAATGAGCAGTTCTTC. It encodes CASKSLAGDDNEQFF.

Only a few counts were recorded for this clonotype. The V call is TRBV20-1, the J call TRBJ2-7, with D perhaps given as TRBD1 or TRBD2 (5 bases each). The germline V gene encodes CDR1 DFQATT and CDR2 SNEGSKA (reference sequence). The CDR3 sequence is 12 residues long. V was cut by 3 bases and J by 8 bases, with 14 bases left in between. The CDR3 DNA sequence: TGCAGTGCTAGTCCAGAAGGGACCCAGCAGTACTTC. It is translated as CSASPEGTQQYF.

This clonotype was picked up a small number of times. The chain couples TRBV18 to TRBJ2-1, with 9 bases aligning to TRBD2. After removal of 0 bases from V and 9 bases from J, the junction contained 3 bases not matched to a gene. Germline V lookup: CDR1 KGHSH, CDR2 LQKENI. The CDR3 length is 14 residues. This chain's CDR3 is CASSPPVREGEQFF. The CDR3 coding sequence is TGTGCCAGCTCACCACCGGTGCGGGAGGGTGAGCAGTTCTTC.

This clonotype occurred many times. The J gene is TRBJ1-5, the V gene TRBV12-3 or TRBV12-4; 7 bases map to TRBD1. Trimming cost V 6 bases and J 5 bases; bases outside gene matches: 7. The CDR3 loop spans 14 amino acids. CDR3 sequence: CASSRQGGDQPQHF. The CDR3 coding sequence is TGTGCCAGCAGCCGCCAGGGGGGGGATCAGCCCCAGCATTTT.

This clonotype was counted only a few times. This chain connects TRBV6-5 to TRBJ2-3; the match to TRBD2 covers 9 bases. The junction had 4 bases not matched to a gene; V was cut back by 2 bases and J by 4 bases. CDR3 length: 15 residues. CDR1 and CDR2 from the germline V gene are MNHEY and SVGAGI. CDR3 bases: TGTGCCAGCAGTTACGGGGTAGCGGGAGCAGATACGCAGTATTTT. Translation: CASSYGVAGADTQYF.

Only a few counts were recorded for this clonotype. V gene TRBV18 combines with J gene TRBJ1-4; D is perhaps TRBD1 (5 bases). The CDR3 consists of 14 residues. Germline V gene data show CDR1 as KGHSH and CDR2 as LQKENI. V lost 2 bases and J 6 bases, leaving 10 bases between the germline ends. The CDR3 coding sequence is TGTGCCAGCTCACCAGAGCTGGGGCATGAAAAACTGTTTTTT. Its translation is CASSPELGHEKLFF. Complete variable domain (other parts from reference TRBV18 and TRBJ1-4): NAGVMQNPRHLVRRRGQEARLRCSPMKGHSHVYWYRQLPEEGLKFMVYLQKENIIDESGMPKERFSAEFPKEGPSILRIQQVVRGDSAAYFCASSPELGHEKLFFGSGTQLSVL.

This clonotype has just a few counts. This sequence joins TRBV11-2 and TRBJ1-1; D is ambiguous. V shed 5 bases and J shed 1 base, with 8 bases lying between them. Germline V gives CDR1 SGHAT, CDR2 FQNNGV. This CDR3 contains 13 residues. CDR3 coding DNA: TGTGCCAGCAGCCCTCGCTGGAACACTGAAGCTTTCTTT. Amino acids: CASSPRWNTEAFF.

This chain joins TRBV5-1 and TRBJ2-5; 12 nucleotides line up with TRBD2. The CDR3 consists of 15 residues. CDR1 is SGHRS, CDR2 YFSETQ, per germline. V trimming: 0 bases; J trimming: 3 bases; junction bases outside the gene matches: 0. As DNA, the CDR3 is TGCGCCAGCAGCTTGGGACTAGCGGGAGAAGAGACCCAGTACTTC. This codes for CASSLGLAGEETQYF. Supplemented by reference TRBV5-1 and TRBJ2-5, the full variable domain reads KAGVTQTPRYLIKTRGQQVTLSCSPISGHRSVSWYQQTPGQGLQFLFEYFSETQRNKGNFPGRFSGRQFSNSRSEMNVSTLELGDSALYLCASSLGLAGEETQYFGPGTRLLVL.

The rearrangement joins TRBV18 to TRBJ1-5; TRBD1 agrees at 7 bases. V lost 3 bases, J lost 12 bases, and 14 bases stayed unmatched. This CDR3 is built from 15 residues. Germline CDR1 reads KGHSH; CDR2 reads LQKENI. As DNA, the CDR3 is TGTGCCAGCTCACCTACCCGGGACAGCCCGAGGGGCCAGCATTTT. Protein sequence: CASSPTRDSPRGQHF. Based on the CDR3 plus reference TRBV18 and TRBJ1-5, the full variable domain is NAGVMQNPRHLVRRRGQEARLRCSPMKGHSHVYWYRQLPEEGLKFMVYLQKENIIDESGMPKERFSAEFPKEGPSILRIQQVVRGDSAAYFCASSPTRDSPRGQHFGDGTRLSIL.

This clonotype has ten or more counts. This chain joins TRBV7-2 and TRBJ2-1; D remains unclear. CDR1 SGHTA and CDR2 FQGNSA come from the germline V gene. Deletions cut 5 bases from V and 6 bases from J, with 14 bases between. The CDR3 length is 14 residues. In DNA, the CDR3 is TGTGCCAGCAGCGCAAGGGCAATGAGCAATGAGCAGTTCTTC. Translating it yields CASSARAMSNEQFF.

The chain combines TRBV2 with TRBJ2-7; 8 bases match TRBD2. The CDR3 runs to 15 residues. The junction had 9 bases not matched to a gene; V was cut back by 6 bases and J by 2 bases. Germline-derived CDR1 and CDR2 are SNHLY and FYNNEI. The DNA for the CDR3 is TGTGCCAGCAGAGAGACTAGCGTACAGACCTACGAGCAGTACTTC. This encodes CASRETSVQTYEQYF. Full variable domain (rest looked up from reference TRBV2 and TRBJ2-7): EPEVTQTPSHQVTQMGQEVILRCVPISNHLYFYWYRQILGQKVEFLVSFYNNEISEKSEIFDDQFSVERPDGSNFTLKIRSTKLEDSAMYFCASRETSVQTYEQYFGPGTRLTVT.

This clonotype was seen more than once but under ten times. The rearrangement links TRBV5-1 to TRBJ2-7; 9 nucleotides line up with TRBD1. The CDR3 contains 14 residues. V gave up 3 bases and J gave up 6 bases; unmatched junction bases: 7. CDR1 and CDR2 from the germline V gene are SGHRS and YFSETQ. The CDR3 is CASSSGQGTSEQYV. For the CDR3, the DNA is TGCGCCAGCAGCTCGGGACAGGGCACCTCCGAGCAGTACGTC.

The chain couples TRBV11-3 to TRBJ2-5; D is perhaps TRBD1 or TRBD2 (5 bases each). CDR3 length: 15 amino acids. Germline loops: CDR1 SGHNT, CDR2 YENEEA. V was cut by 5 bases and J by 1 base, with 14 bases left in between. The CDR3 nucleotides are TGTGCCAGCAGCGAGGGGTCTACCCGCCAAGAGACCCAGTACTTC. Its protein is CASSEGSTRQETQYF.

J is TRBJ1-1 and V is TRBV20-1; TRBD1 matches at 12 bases. Germline V CDR1 and CDR2: DFQATT, SNEGSKA (reference sequence). The CDR3 totals 16 residues. The junction had 10 bases not matched to a gene; V was cut back by 3 bases and J by 5 bases. CDR3 protein: CSASPGQGARGTEAFF. The CDR3 bases are TGCAGTGCTAGCCCGGGACAGGGGGCGAGAGGGACTGAAGCTTTCTTT.

This clonotype was seen a handful of times. The V gene is TRBV6-2 or TRBV6-3, the J gene TRBJ2-5; 9 nucleotides align to TRBD1. CDR3 size: 15 residues. Germline lookup yields CDR1 MNHEY and CDR2 SVGEGT. The V segment lost 8 bases and the J segment 2 bases; nucleotides outside the gene matches: 9. CDR3 amino acids: CASRSGQGPQETQYF. CDR3 DNA sequence: TGTGCCAGCCGATCGGGACAGGGCCCTCAAGAGACCCAGTACTTC.

Here the CDR3 DNA reads TGTGCCAGTAGGCTACAGGGGGCGCCGGGGGAGACCCAGTACTTC. As protein: CASRLQGAPGETQYF. This rearrangement joins TRBV19 to TRBJ2-5, with 9 bases matching TRBD1. V was pared by 6 bases and J by 5 bases, with 10 bases of the junction left unmatched. The CDR3 has 15 residues. CDR1 LNHDA and CDR2 SQIVND come from the germline V gene (reference sequence).

This clonotype was seen more than once but under ten times. The chain couples TRBV2 to TRBJ2-1; 12 bases are a match to TRBD2. Germline V gene sequence: CDR1 SNHLY, CDR2 FYNNEI. The CDR3 extends over 14 amino acids. The ends lost 8 bases at V and 7 bases at J; junction bases unmatched: 6. The CDR3 coding sequence is TGTGCCAGCCGAGGACTAGCGGGATTAAATGAGCAGTTCTTC. Translating gives CASRGLAGLNEQFF.

The rearrangement uses TRBV5-1 and TRBJ2-6, with D possibly being TRBD2 (7 bases). V shed 3 bases and J shed 0 bases, with 13 bases lying between them. CDR1 SGHRS and CDR2 YFSETQ come from the germline V gene. The CDR3 covers 17 residues. Here the CDR3 reads CASSSWGGRSGANVLTF. The CDR3 bases are TGCGCCAGCAGCTCGTGGGGGGGGCGCTCTGGGGCCAACGTCCTGACTTTC. Using reference TRBV5-1 and TRBJ2-6 for the parts outside the CDR3, the full variable domain is KAGVTQTPRYLIKTRGQQVTLSCSPISGHRSVSWYQQTPGQGLQFLFEYFSETQRNKGNFPGRFSGRQFSNSRSEMNVSTLELGDSALYLCASSSWGGRSGANVLTFGAGSRLTVL.

The chain employs TRBV6-2 or TRBV6-3 and TRBJ2-1; possible D gene TRBD2, 6 bases. The CDR3 consists of 16 residues. Germline lookup yields CDR1 MNHEY and CDR2 SVGEGT. V shed 6 bases and J shed 3 bases, with 18 bases lying between them. Here the CDR3 DNA reads TGTGCCAGCAGACCGAACTGGGCTAGCGTCTACAATGAGCAGTTCTTC. Its protein product is CASRPNWASVYNEQFF.

This clonotype was picked up a small number of times. This chain links TRBV7-8 with TRBJ2-1, with D possibly being TRBD2 (6 bases). The V gene lost 3 bases and the J gene lost 2 bases, with 11 bases spanning the gap. The CDR3 runs to 15 residues. The V gene's germline CDR1 is SGHVS and CDR2 FQNEAQ. The CDR3 coding sequence is TGTGCCAGCAGCTTTGCGGGAAATCCCTACAATGAGCAGTTCTTC. It yields the protein CASSFAGNPYNEQFF. The full variable domain, rest sourced from reference TRBV7-8 and TRBJ2-1, is GAGVSQSPRYKVAKRGQDVALRCDPISGHVSLFWYQQALGQGPEFLTYFQNEAQLDKSGLPSDRFFAERPEGSVSTLKIQRTQQEDSAVYLCASSFAGNPYNEQFFGPGTRLTVL.

This clonotype was seen a handful of times. The V gene is TRBV5-1, the J gene TRBJ2-3; TRBD2 matches 9 bases. CDR1 and CDR2 (germline): SGHRS, YFSETQ. The V and J ends lost 2 bases and 5 bases, in that order; junction bases with no gene match: 6. The CDR3 is made up of 15 amino acids. The DNA of the CDR3 is TGCGCCAGCAGCTTACATAGCGGGAGAGTAGATACGCAGTATTTT. This encodes CASSLHSGRVDTQYF.

The rearrangement joins TRBV2 to TRBJ2-5, with 7 positions matching TRBD1. The germline gives CDR1 SNHLY, CDR2 FYNNEI. This CDR3 is built from 13 residues. V shed 7 bases and J 3 bases; nucleotides not matched to a gene: 5. CDR3 sequence reads: CASNPGTEETQYF. For the CDR3, the DNA is TGTGCCAGCAACCCCGGGACAGAAGAGACCCAGTACTTC.

This clonotype was picked up a small number of times. The chain joins TRBV3-1 to TRBJ2-7; 12 bases line up with TRBD2. The germline V gene encodes CDR1 LGHDT and CDR2 YNNKEL (reference sequence). The CDR3 consists of 15 residues. V lost 2 bases to trimming and J lost 2 bases; unmatched junction nucleotides: 1. Written as DNA, the CDR3 is TGTGCCAGCAGCCAACTAGCGGGAGGGACCTACGAGCAGTACTTC. Translation gives CASSQLAGGTYEQYF.

The chain has TRBV7-9 and TRBJ2-7; TRBD1 matches 11 bases. The CDR3 consists of 13 residues. From germline, CDR1 is SEHNR and CDR2 FQNEAQ (reference sequence). V gave up 4 bases and J gave up 6 bases; unmatched junction bases: 2. CDR3 amino acids: CASSWTGGREQYV. CDR3 sequence (DNA): TGTGCCAGCAGCTGGACAGGGGGCCGCGAGCAGTACGTC.

The V call is TRBV7-8, the J call TRBJ2-1; 7 bases map to TRBD2. Germline V gene data show CDR1 as SGHVS and CDR2 as FQNEAQ. The trim removed 4 bases at V and 5 bases at J, leaving 2 bases unmatched. The CDR3 spans 13 residues. The CDR3 region has the DNA TGTGCCAGCAGCTCCCGGGGGGACAATGAGCAGTTCTTC. Its translation: CASSSRGDNEQFF.